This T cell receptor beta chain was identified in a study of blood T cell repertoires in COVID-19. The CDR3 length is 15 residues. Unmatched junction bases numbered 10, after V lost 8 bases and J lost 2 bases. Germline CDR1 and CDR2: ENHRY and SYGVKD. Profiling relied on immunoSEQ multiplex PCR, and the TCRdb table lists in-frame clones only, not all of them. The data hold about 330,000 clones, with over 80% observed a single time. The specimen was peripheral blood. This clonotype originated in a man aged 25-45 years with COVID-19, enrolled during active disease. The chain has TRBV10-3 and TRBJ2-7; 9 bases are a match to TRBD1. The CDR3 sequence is CAISELGQGTYEQYF. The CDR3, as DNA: TGTGCCATCTCTGAACTGGGACAGGGTACCTACGAGCAGTACTTC.